Listed below are T cell receptor beta chains from one sample, sequenced in a study of T-cell reconstitution after alpha-beta-depleted transplantation in children. A single record per CDR3 protein comes from TCRdb applying MiXCR to the PCR reads. The table includes 780,000 or so distinct CDR3 sequences, roughly 16% detected once. The sample was PBMCs, mostly from graft donor cells, taken 360 days after TCRalphabeta/CD19-depleted stem cell transplant. The receptors derive from a male patient younger than 18 who had a stem cell transplant for acute lymphoblastic leukemia, so the T cells may come from the graft donor. The CDR3 runs from the conserved cysteine through the conserved F or W. The order of the fields is clone size, J gene, D gene, V gene, CDR3 protein, CDR3 DNA. The D gene is left open where the match is weak. A row's size may be missing; if present it is once, few, many or a size class.

few	TRBJ2-1	-	TRBV15	CATSTGPPEQFF	TGTGCCACCAGCACTGGGCCACCTGAGCAGTTCTTC
few	TRBJ2-3	TRBD2	TRBV24-1	CATSVGGTDTQYF	TGTGCCACCAGTGTCGGGGGGACAGATACGCAGTATTTT
few	TRBJ1-1	-	TRBV11-1	CASSLSMGLGVTAAFF	TGTGCCAGCAGCTTAAGTATGGGATTGGGGGTAACGGCGGCTTTCTTT
few	TRBJ2-3	TRBD2	TRBV5-1	CASKKSHGRALADTQYF	TGCGCCAGCAAAAAATCCCACGGGAGGGCCCTCGCAGATACGCAGTATTTT
-	TRBJ2-2	TRBD1	TRBV29-1	CSVEVIPETGGFNELFF	TGCAGCGTTGAAGTGATACCCGAGACAGGGGGATTCAATGAGCTGTTTTTT
-	TRBJ2-5	-	TRBV6-5	CASRGVRETQYF	TGTGCCAGCAGGGGAGTTCGAGAGACCCAGTACTTC
few	TRBJ2-1	TRBD2	TRBV19	CASSIGRGLALEQFF	TGTGCCAGTAGTATAGGTCGGGGACTAGCTCTTGAGCAGTTCTTC
-	TRBJ2-7	TRBD2	TRBV13	CASSLGLGLATYEQYF	TGTGCCAGCAGCTTAGGCCTCGGACTAGCTACCTACGAGCAGTACTTC
-	TRBJ2-5	-	TRBV4-1	CASSQGGGKETQYF	TGCGCCAGCAGCCAAGGAGGAGGGAAAGAGACCCAGTACTTC
many	TRBJ2-4	TRBD1	TRBV15	CATSRFRQGAEGNIQYF	TGTGCCACCAGCAGGTTCCGACAGGGGGCTGAGGGGAACATTCAGTACTTC
-	TRBJ2-7	-	TRBV5-1	CASSHASASEQYF	TGCGCCAGCAGCCACGCCTCGGCGTCAGAGCAGTACTTC
-	TRBJ2-2	TRBD2	TRBV2	CASSVPAGGPGTGELFF	TGTGCCAGCAGTGTACCAGCGGGAGGGCCAGGCACCGGGGAGCTGTTTTTT
few	TRBJ1-6	-	TRBV5-1	CASSLEGGDSPLHF	TGCGCCAGCAGCTTGGAAGGGGGGGATTCACCCCTCCACTTT
few	TRBJ2-1	TRBD2	TRBV5-1	CASSYQGLAGDNEQFF	TGCGCCAGCAGCTATCAGGGACTAGCGGGGGACAATGAGCAGTTCTTC
few	TRBJ2-5	TRBD2	TRBV5-1	CASSLGWRLAPEAQYF	TGCGCCAGCAGCTTGGGATGGCGACTAGCGCCTGAGGCCCAGTACTTC
few	TRBJ2-5	-	TRBV6-1	CASSRFDSETQYF	TGTGCCAGCAGTAGGTTCGATTCGGAGACCCAGTACTTC
-	TRBJ2-1	-	TRBV3-1	CASSQEGPVGEQFF	TGTGCCAGCAGCCAAGAAGGCCCTGTGGGTGAGCAGTTCTTC
-	TRBJ1-5	-	TRBV12-3/TRBV12-4	CASSFRGFGQPQHF	TGTGCCAGCAGTTTTCGGGGGTTCGGCCAGCCCCAGCATTTT
few	TRBJ2-1	-	TRBV27	CASSLSTLNEQFF	TGTGCCAGCAGTTTATCGACGTTGAATGAGCAGTTCTTC
-	TRBJ2-5	-	TRBV13	CASSLGPGAGETQYF	TGTGCCAGCAGCTTAGGTCCGGGGGCGGGGGAGACCCAGTACTTC
-	TRBJ2-7	TRBD1	TRBV4-1	CASSHRQRPDRVSSSYEQYF	TGCGCCAGCAGCCATAGACAACGCCCAGACAGGGTATCCTCCTCCTACGAGCAGTACTTC
many	TRBJ2-3	-	TRBV20-1	CSARVGGSTDTQYF	TGCAGTGCTAGAGTGGGTGGAAGCACAGATACGCAGTATTTT
-	TRBJ2-7	-	TRBV2	CASTGVERSSYEQYF	TGTGCCAGCACCGGGGTTGAGAGGAGCTCCTACGAGCAGTACTTC
-	TRBJ1-2	TRBD1	TRBV20-1	CSVGQGSVLDGYTF	TGCAGTGTGGGACAGGGTTCAGTGCTTGATGGCTACACCTTC
once	TRBJ2-3	TRBD2	TRBV5-1	CASKRWLAGGTLTDTQYF	TGCGCCAGCAAACGGTGGCTAGCGGGAGGAACCCTCACAGATACGCAGTATTTT
-	TRBJ1-1	-	TRBV25-1	CASSVRGMNTEAFF	TGTGCCAGCAGTGTTCGGGGAATGAACACTGAAGCTTTCTTT
many	TRBJ2-7	TRBD2	TRBV20-1	CSARLAGFFYEQYF	TGCAGTGCTAGACTAGCGGGGTTCTTCTACGAGCAGTACTTC
many	TRBJ2-4	TRBD2	TRBV29-1	CSVATSGGAKNIQYF	TGCAGCGTGGCTACTTCGGGGGGGGCCAAAAACATTCAGTACTTC
-	TRBJ2-2	TRBD2	TRBV7-6	CASSLALTWTSGSGGELFF	TGTGCCAGCAGCTTAGCCCTGACTTGGACTAGCGGGAGTGGCGGGGAGCTGTTTTTT
few	TRBJ2-2	-	TRBV7-3	CASSPLVGPGGELFF	TGTGCCAGCAGTCCATTGGTGGGGCCAGGCGGGGAGCTGTTTTTT
-	TRBJ2-3	-	TRBV12-3/TRBV12-4	CASTPRAGAPASDTQYF	TGTGCCAGCACCCCAAGGGCAGGGGCCCCAGCATCGGATACGCAGTATTTT
few	TRBJ2-7	-	TRBV13	CASSLVEYEQYF	TGTGCCAGCAGCTTAGTAGAGTACGAGCAGTACTTC
many	TRBJ1-2	-	TRBV6-1	CATRSNYGYTF	TGTGCCACCAGGTCCAACTATGGCTACACCTTC
-	TRBJ2-7	-	TRBV28	CASSPRLGPYEQYF	TGTGCCAGCAGTCCAAGGTTAGGTCCCTACGAGCAGTACTTC
few	TRBJ2-3	TRBD2	TRBV9	CASSDPRLAGGRSDTQYF	TGTGCCAGCAGCGATCCCAGACTAGCGGGAGGCCGTTCAGATACGCAGTATTTT
-	TRBJ2-2	-	TRBV28	CASSLLETAITGELFF	TGTGCCAGCAGTTTATTGGAGACAGCGATCACCGGGGAGCTGTTTTTT
-	TRBJ2-5	-	TRBV29-1	CSVKHGAAETQYF	TGCAGCGTAAAACACGGGGCAGCGGAGACCCAGTACTTC
many	TRBJ2-1	-	TRBV5-1	CASSLGAGSIEQFF	TGCGCCAGCAGCTTGGGGGCGGGATCGATCGAGCAGTTCTTC
once	TRBJ1-5	-	TRBV21-1	CVSSKLNRWFTGGKAQPQHF	TGTGTCAGCAGCAAATTAAACCGTTGGTTTACCGGGGGTAAAGCTCAGCCCCAGCATTTT
-	TRBJ2-1	-	TRBV7-3	CASSLPSHNEQFF	TGTGCCAGCAGCTTACCTAGTCACAATGAGCAGTTCTTC
-	TRBJ2-7	-	TRBV30	CAWSGGTAEQYF	TGTGCCTGGAGTGGGGGGACCGCCGAGCAGTACTTC
-	TRBJ2-2	-	TRBV5-1	CASSLAVVPWELFF	TGCGCCAGCAGCTTGGCGGTCGTTCCCTGGGAGCTGTTTTTT
once	TRBJ2-3	TRBD1	TRBV7-2	CASSLYREQGAGF	TGTGCCAGCAGCTTATATCGGGAGCAGGGGGCAGGTTTT
-	TRBJ2-5	-	TRBV4-1	CASSQDWARAETQYF	TGCGCCAGCAGCCAAGATTGGGCCAGGGCTGAGACCCAGTACTTC
-	TRBJ2-2	TRBD2	TRBV10-3	CATPGLAGFFTGELFF	TGTGCCACCCCGGGACTAGCGGGATTTTTCACCGGGGAGCTGTTTTTT
-	TRBJ2-7	TRBD2	TRBV20-1	CSARDLSGGSYEQYF	TGCAGTGCTAGAGATCTCTCGGGGGGAAGTTACGAGCAGTACTTC
many	TRBJ1-2	-	TRBV29-1	CSVEDGEGDYGYTF	TGCAGCGTTGAAGATGGGGAGGGTGACTATGGCTACACCTTC
-	TRBJ2-2	TRBD1	TRBV5-5	CASSQGARDTGELFF	TGTGCCAGCAGTCAGGGGGCGCGCGACACCGGGGAGCTGTTTTTT